These 32 T cell receptor beta chains originate from one sample sequenced in a study of OX40 agonist ivuxolimab in advanced cancers. The library was generated by the immunoSEQ multiplex PCR assay. TCRdb's version of the immuneACCESS table is confined to in-frame rearrangements and falls short of the full clone set. An unresolved V gene accounts for under half of the shortfall where checked; the remainder is of unknown origin. In all, the sample holds about 59,000 clones, and roughly nine tenths of those were seen once. The top ten hold 0.76% of the sample. Sequencing used CD4+ or CD8+ T cells sorted from blood, obtained in a trial of the OX40 agonist ivuxolimab. These receptors were collected from an adult with an advanced solid tumor such as melanoma, head and neck, liver or kidney cancer.

In this sample, this clone turned up once. J is TRBJ2-3 and V is TRBV18, with 7 bases lining up with TRBD2. Trimming removed 3 bases from V and 1 base from J; junction bases left unmatched: 1. The CDR3 consists of 14 residues. Germline V gene lookup returns CDR1 KGHSH and CDR2 LQKENI. CDR3 in DNA: TGTGCCAGCTCACCCGGACTAGGCACAGATACGCAGTATTTT. As protein: CASSPGLGTDTQYF.

The sample holds one count of this clone. The CDR3 spells CASSQGSAGIQETQYF. The CDR3 region has the DNA TGTGCCAGCAGTCAGGGGTCGGCGGGAATCCAAGAGACCCAGTACTTC. The rearrangement uses TRBV9 and TRBJ2-5; D may be TRBD1 or TRBD2 (6 bases each). The germline CDR1 and CDR2 sequences are SGDLS and YYNGEE. V lost 5 bases and J 1 base, leaving 18 bases between the germline ends. There are 16 residues in the CDR3. The variable domain in full, with the rest retrieved from reference TRBV9 and TRBJ2-5, is DSGVTQTPKHLITATGQRVTLRCSPRSGDLSVYWYQQSLDQGLQFLIQYYNGEERAKGNILERFSAQQFPDLHSELNLSSLELGDSALYFCASSQGSAGIQETQYFGPGTRLLVL.

The chain joins TRBV6-5 to TRBJ1-1; D gene ambiguous. The germline gives CDR1 MNHEY, CDR2 SVGAGI. V lost 0 bases, J lost 1 base, and 9 bases lay in between. This CDR3 has 15 residues. CDR3 amino acids: CASSYSYTTNTEAFF. The CDR3 DNA is TGTGCCAGCAGTTACTCGTACACTACGAACACTGAAGCTTTCTTT.

The chain is built from TRBV15 and TRBJ1-2; no clear D gene. The length of the CDR3 is 14 residues. Germline V CDR1 and CDR2: LNHNV, YYDKDF (reference sequence). V was trimmed by 1 base and J by 4 bases, leaving 10 bases between them. CDR3 region: CATSRGASVYGYTF. Here the CDR3 DNA reads TGTGCCACCAGCAGAGGGGCCTCAGTCTATGGCTACACCTTC.

The chain links TRBV7-9 to TRBJ2-7; 14 nucleotides agree with TRBD2. The CDR3 runs 17 residues. With 0 bases clipped from V and 2 bases from J, the junction kept 3 bases outside the gene matches. The germline V gene encodes CDR1 SEHNR and CDR2 FQNEAQ (reference sequence). CDR3 sequence: CASSLAGTSGGAYEQYF. The CDR3 nucleotides read TGTGCCAGCAGCTTAGCGGGGACTAGCGGGGGAGCCTACGAGCAGTACTTC.

In this sample, this clone turned up once. Here the CDR3 reads CASSLGLSGANVLTF. The CDR3 nucleotides are TGTGCCAGCAGCTTAGGGTTATCTGGGGCCAACGTCCTGACTTTC. The gene calls are TRBV7-2 and TRBJ2-6; D is uncertain. V lost 1 base, J lost 1 base, and 5 bases lay in between. The germline CDR1 and CDR2 sequences are SGHTA and FQGNSA. The CDR3 consists of 15 residues.

This clone was seen more than once but under ten times. The V gene is TRBV28, the J gene TRBJ1-1, with D uncertain. The CDR3 has 12 amino acids. Germline CDR1 and CDR2: MDHEN and SYDVKM. V was pared by 6 bases and J by 4 bases, with 9 bases between. The CDR3 sequence: CASSIQRTEAFF. DNA of the CDR3: TGTGCCAGCAGCATACAGCGCACTGAAGCTTTCTTT.

This chain connects TRBV25-1 to TRBJ2-1; D possibly uses TRBD1 or TRBD2 (5 bases each). Germline V CDR1 and CDR2: MGHDK, SYGVNS. Trimming took off 3 bases at V and 6 bases at J, with 12 bases between the two ends. The CDR3 totals 14 residues. In DNA form, the CDR3 reads TGTGCCAGCAGTGAGGCAGGGAGCGGCAATGAGCAGTTCTTC. Protein: CASSEAGSGNEQFF.

The chain joins TRBV27 to TRBJ2-2; D tentatively fits TRBD1 or TRBD2 (6 bases each). The germline V gene has CDR1 MNHEY and CDR2 SMNVEV (reference sequence). The CDR3 spans 15 residues. Trimming stripped 6 bases from V and 4 bases from J, with 15 bases between. Here the CDR3 DNA reads TGTGCCAGCAGCCCAGGAGGGACACTCACCGGGGAGCTGTTTTTT. Its translation is CASSPGGTLTGELFF.

This clone was counted between two and nine times. V usage is TRBV30 and J usage is TRBJ2-1, with TRBD1 matching 8 bases. The CDR3 has 14 residues. V gave up 7 bases and J gave up 1 base; unmatched junction bases: 6. Germline assignment: CDR1 GTSNPN and CDR2 SVGIG (reference sequence). The CDR3 is CAFQGAVSYNEQFF. In DNA form, the CDR3 reads TGTGCCTTTCAGGGGGCGGTATCCTACAATGAGCAGTTCTTC. The entire variable domain, with the rest obtained from reference TRBV30 and TRBJ2-1, is as follows: SQTIHQWPATLVQPVGSPLSLECTVEGTSNPNLYWYRQAAGRGLQLLFYSVGIGQISSEVPQNLSASRPQDRQFILSSKKLLLSDSGFYLCAFQGAVSYNEQFFGPGTRLTVL.

The gene calls are TRBV19 and TRBJ1-3; D may be TRBD1 (5 bases). Trimming stripped 8 bases from V and 0 bases from J, with 14 bases between. The CDR3 runs to 15 residues. Germline values: CDR1 LNHDA, CDR2 SQIVND (reference sequence). CDR3: CASSRDVISGNTIYF. The CDR3, as DNA: TGTGCCAGTTCGCGGGACGTAATCTCTGGAAACACCATATATTTT.

The chain links TRBV28 to TRBJ2-3; D remains unclear. V was trimmed by 8 bases and J by 5 bases, leaving 8 bases between them. The CDR3 length is 11 residues. Germline V CDR1 and CDR2: MDHEN, SYDVKM. The CDR3 DNA follows: TGTGCCAGCCGGATGCAAGATACGCAGTATTTT. Residues: CASRMQDTQYF.

This chain links TRBV9 with TRBJ1-2; 12 nucleotides agree with TRBD1. There are 14 residues in the CDR3. Germline V gene data show CDR1 as SGDLS and CDR2 as YYNGEE. Trimming took 6 bases from V and 8 from J; bases not matched to a gene: 8. In DNA form, the CDR3 reads TGTGCCAGCATCCGGGACAGGGGGCAGGTCGGCTACACCTTC. Residues: CASIRDRGQVGYTF.

Here the CDR3 reads CSAMNEKLFF. CDR3 coding DNA: TGCAGTGCCATGAATGAAAAACTGTTTTTT. The V gene is TRBV20-1, the J gene TRBJ1-4; unclear D gene. Germline V lookup: CDR1 DFQATT, CDR2 SNEGSKA (reference sequence). V gave up 6 bases and J gave up 5 bases, with 4 bases separating them. The CDR3 is made up of 10 amino acids.

The gene calls are TRBV2 and TRBJ2-3, with D possibly being TRBD1 or TRBD2 (5 bases each). V was trimmed by 6 bases and J by 2 bases, leaving 12 bases between them. From germline, CDR1 is SNHLY and CDR2 FYNNEI. The CDR3 extends over 14 amino acids. The CDR3 spells CASRGGTSTDTQYF. CDR3 nucleotides: TGTGCCAGCAGGGGTGGGACGTCCACAGATACGCAGTATTTT.

The rearrangement uses TRBV18 and TRBJ1-1; D ambiguous. The CDR3 totals 16 residues. Germline lookup yields CDR1 KGHSH and CDR2 LQKENI. Trimming cost V 4 bases and J 1 base, with 16 bases left between them. The CDR3, as DNA: TGTGCCAGCTCACTCGGTGCCGGGCAAGGGAACACTGAAGCTTTCTTT. It specifies CASSLGAGQGNTEAFF.

This clone was detected only once. The chain recombines TRBV5-6 with TRBJ1-4, with D possibly matching TRBD1 (6 bases). The CDR3 is made up of 15 amino acids. Trimming removed 4 bases from V and 7 bases from J, with 17 bases in between. The germline gives CDR1 SGHDT, CDR2 YYEEEE. CDR3 nucleotide sequence: TGTGCCAGCAGCGTTTGGACAGCCAGGGCTGAAAAACTGTTTTTT. The encoded protein is CASSVWTARAEKLFF.

V usage is TRBV15 and J usage is TRBJ2-3; TRBD2 matches at 7 bases. The CDR3 length is 14 residues. V lost 5 bases to trimming and J lost 2 bases; unmatched junction nucleotides: 4. The germline V gene encodes CDR1 LNHNV and CDR2 YYDKDF (reference sequence). CDR3: CATSGDYYTDTQYF. The CDR3 region has the DNA TGTGCCACCAGCGGGGACTACTACACAGATACGCAGTATTTT. Based on the CDR3 plus reference TRBV15 and TRBJ2-3, the full variable domain is DAMVIQNPRYQVTQFGKPVTLSCSQTLNHNVMYWYQQKSSQAPKLLFHYYDKDFNNEADTPDNFQSRRPNTSFCFLDIRSPGLGDTAMYLCATSGDYYTDTQYFGPGTRLTVL.

The chain employs TRBV2 and TRBJ2-1; D is perhaps TRBD1 or TRBD2 (5 bases each). This CDR3 is built from 14 residues. Per germline, CDR1 SNHLY and CDR2 FYNNEI. In DNA form, the CDR3 reads TGTGCGGGGAAGGGGACGAGCTCCTACAATGAGCAGTTCTTC. It codes for CAGKGTSSYNEQFF.

The rearrangement joins TRBV5-1 to TRBJ2-7, with D possibly TRBD1 on 5 matching bases. The CDR3 covers 14 residues. With 4 bases removed from V and 3 bases from J, the gap between germline ends came to 14 bases. From germline, CDR1 is SGHRS and CDR2 YFSETQ. The CDR3 protein is CASSPGHPNYEQYF. CDR3 coding DNA: TGCGCCAGCAGCCCAGGGCACCCTAACTACGAGCAGTACTTC.

The chain combines TRBV28 with TRBJ1-4; no clear D gene. The V gene lost 3 bases and the J gene lost 3 bases, with 5 bases spanning the gap. This CDR3 region has 13 residues. The V gene's germline CDR1 is MDHEN and CDR2 SYDVKM. CDR3 sequence reads: CASSLRANEKLFF. CDR3 DNA sequence: TGTGCCAGCAGTTTGCGGGCTAATGAAAAACTGTTTTTT.

Turning to this clone: The junction does not match germline at one end; this may be a read error. This sequence joins TRBV7-7 and TRBJ2-5; 9 nucleotides agree with TRBD1. CDR1 is SSHAT, CDR2 FNYEAQ, per germline (reference sequence). The CDR3 consists of 13 residues. CDR3 DNA: TGTGCTAGCAGAGGACAGGGGACAGAGACCCAGTACTTC. Amino acid sequence: CASRGQGTETQYF.

V gene TRBV2 combines with J gene TRBJ2-3; D gene unclear. Trimming pared 6 bases from V and 0 bases from J, leaving 13 bases between. There are 15 residues in the CDR3. Germline V gene sequence: CDR1 SNHLY, CDR2 FYNNEI. The CDR3: CASSDGRDSTDTQYF. The CDR3 region has the DNA TGTGCCAGCAGCGACGGGCGAGACAGCACAGATACGCAGTATTTT.

The chain is built from TRBV25-1 and TRBJ2-1; 9 positions match TRBD1. Looked up from germline, CDR1 is MGHDK and CDR2 is SYGVNS. This CDR3 comprises 14 residues. With 8 bases clipped from V and 7 bases from J, the junction kept 9 bases outside the gene matches. The CDR3 reads CASEGDREGNEQFF. The CDR3 region has the DNA TGTGCCAGCGAAGGGGACAGGGAGGGTAATGAGCAGTTCTTC.

V is TRBV7-2 and J is TRBJ2-7; perhaps D is TRBD1 or TRBD2 (6 bases each). CDR1 SGHTA and CDR2 FQGNSA come from the germline V gene. Trimming cost V 5 bases and J 4 bases, with 21 bases left between them. The CDR3 length is 16 residues. The CDR3 region has the DNA TGTGCCAGCAGCCCTAGGTGGGGGCCCGGAGGGTACGAGCAGTACTTC. It yields the protein CASSPRWGPGGYEQYF.

The CDR3: CASSEPQGLAGRGLNEQFF. DNA for the CDR3: TGCGCCAGCAGTGAGCCCCAGGGACTAGCGGGACGAGGGCTTAATGAGCAGTTCTTC. This sequence joins TRBV10-1 and TRBJ2-1; TRBD2 aligns across 13 bases. The CDR3 length is 19 residues. J gave up 7 bases and V 2 bases, and 14 bases lay outside the gene matches. Germline V gene sequence: CDR1 WNHNN, CDR2 SYGVQD (reference sequence).

The V and J genes are TRBV10-1 and TRBJ1-1, with unresolved D. Looked up from germline, CDR1 is WNHNN and CDR2 is SYGVQD (reference sequence). This CDR3 has 10 amino acids. Trimming took off 10 bases at V and 7 bases at J, with 10 bases between the two ends. The CDR3 sequence is CATRAGEAFF. CDR3 nucleotides: TGCGCCACCCGGGCGGGTGAAGCTTTCTTT.

The J gene is TRBJ2-1, the V gene TRBV6-5, with 9 nucleotides matching TRBD1. The germline CDR1 and CDR2 sequences are MNHEY and SVGAGI. The CDR3 extends over 11 amino acids. V was pared by 5 bases and J by 13 bases, with 3 bases of the junction left unmatched. The CDR3 region is CASSTGQGQFF. CDR3 coding DNA: TGTGCCAGCAGTACGGGACAGGGACAGTTCTTC.

V gene TRBV7-6 combines with J gene TRBJ1-2; 7 bases match TRBD1. There are 13 residues in the CDR3. The germline V gene encodes CDR1 SGHVS and CDR2 FNYEAQ. V shed 3 bases, J shed 9 bases, and the junction held 7 bases outside the gene matches. The CDR3 here is CASSFGSGGSYTF. Here the CDR3 DNA reads TGTGCCAGCAGCTTCGGGTCAGGGGGAAGCTACACCTTC. Together with reference TRBV7-6 and TRBJ1-2, the CDR3 gives the full variable domain: GAGVSQSPRYKVTKRGQDVALRCDPISGHVSLYWYRQALGQGPEFLTYFNYEAQQDKSGLPNDRFSAERPEGSISTLTIQRTEQRDSAMYRCASSFGSGGSYTFGSGTRLTVV.

The V call is TRBV10-2, the J call TRBJ1-1; 7 bases are shared with TRBD1. Germline loops: CDR1 WSHSY, CDR2 SAAADI. J lost 0 bases, V lost 6 bases, and 13 bases had no gene match. This CDR3 is built from 17 residues. In nucleotides, the CDR3 is TGCGCCAGCAGCGAGACAGGGAGGTTCACTCTGAACACTGAAGCTTTCTTT. This encodes CASSETGRFTLNTEAFF.

The chain uses TRBV7-2 and TRBJ2-7; TRBD1 is a possible D gene (5 bases). CDR1 SGHTA and CDR2 FQGNSA come from the germline V gene. Trimming removed 4 bases from V and 2 bases from J, with 9 bases in between. The CDR3 totals 13 residues. The CDR3 protein is CASSSRTTYEQYF. CDR3 DNA sequence: TGTGCCAGCAGCTCCCGGACAACCTACGAGCAGTACTTC.

The rearrangement uses TRBV30 and TRBJ1-1, with D unresolved. Per germline, CDR1 GTSNPN and CDR2 SVGIG (reference sequence). There are 13 residues in the CDR3. Deletions cut 3 bases from V and 3 bases from J, with 11 bases between. CDR3 sequence (DNA): TGTGCCTGGAGCGCGAACCCCCACACTGAAGCTTTCTTT. It yields the protein CAWSANPHTEAFF.